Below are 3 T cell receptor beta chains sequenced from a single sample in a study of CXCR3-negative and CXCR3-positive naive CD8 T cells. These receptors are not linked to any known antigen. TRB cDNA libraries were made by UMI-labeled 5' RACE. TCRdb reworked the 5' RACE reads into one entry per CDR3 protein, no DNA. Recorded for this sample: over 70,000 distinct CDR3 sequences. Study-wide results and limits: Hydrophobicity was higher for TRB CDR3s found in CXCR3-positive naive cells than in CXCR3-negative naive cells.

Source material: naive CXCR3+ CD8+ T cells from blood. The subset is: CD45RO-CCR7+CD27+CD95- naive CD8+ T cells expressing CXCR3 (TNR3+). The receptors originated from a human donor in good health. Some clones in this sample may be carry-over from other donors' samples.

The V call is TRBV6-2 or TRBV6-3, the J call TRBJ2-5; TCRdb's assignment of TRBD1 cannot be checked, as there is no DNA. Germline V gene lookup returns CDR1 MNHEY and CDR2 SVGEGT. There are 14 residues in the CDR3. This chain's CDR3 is CASSPTGPQETQYF.

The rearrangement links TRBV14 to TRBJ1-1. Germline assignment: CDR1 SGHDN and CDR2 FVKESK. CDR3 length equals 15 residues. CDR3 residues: CASSQDLYVNTEAFF.

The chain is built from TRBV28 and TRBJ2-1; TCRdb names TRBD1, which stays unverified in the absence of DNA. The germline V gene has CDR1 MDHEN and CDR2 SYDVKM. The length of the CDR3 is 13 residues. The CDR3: CAGSLGSLGEQFF.